Each of the 24 T cell receptor beta chains below was sequenced from the same sample in a study of T cell changes during pregnancy in multiple sclerosis. The data were produced by immunoSEQ multiplex PCR, yet TCRdb's version contains in-frame clones alone and is incomplete. The sample shows over 55,000 clones, about 92% of them seen only once. The starting material was peripheral blood, obtained after pregnancy. Source of these receptors: a female donor with multiple sclerosis, enrolled in a pregnancy study.

This rearrangement joins TRBV19 to TRBJ1-2; 7 positions match TRBD1. Germline V gene data show CDR1 as LNHDA and CDR2 as SQIVND (reference sequence). The CDR3 is 12 amino acids. J lost 3 bases, V lost 10 bases, and 5 bases had no gene match. The CDR3 protein is CATVQGHYGYTF. The CDR3 nucleotides are TGTGCCACCGTACAGGGGCACTATGGCTACACCTTC.

The V call is TRBV19, the J call TRBJ2-1; 13 bases align to TRBD2. This CDR3 contains 17 residues. CDR1 is LNHDA and CDR2 is SQIVND in the germline V gene (reference sequence). The J segment lost 6 bases and the V segment lost 6 bases, leaving 11 bases of the junction unmatched. CDR3 region: CASSGWTSGRRFNEQFF. The CDR3, as DNA: TGTGCCAGTAGCGGATGGACTAGCGGGAGACGATTCAATGAGCAGTTCTTC.

The rearrangement uses TRBV6-1 and TRBJ2-6; 9 bases are a match to TRBD1. The ends lost 3 bases at V and 0 bases at J; junction bases unmatched: 3. The CDR3 is 17 residues long. CDR1 and CDR2 from the germline V gene are MNHNS and SASEGT. The CDR3 region has the DNA TGTGCCAGCAGTGAGACAGGGGGTATCTCTGGGGCCAACGTCCTGACTTTC. It specifies CASSETGGISGANVLTF.

J is TRBJ2-2 and V is TRBV28, with D possibly being TRBD2 (7 bases). V was trimmed by 3 bases and J by 5 bases, leaving 22 bases between them. This CDR3 has 18 residues. Per the germline V gene, CDR1 is MDHEN and CDR2 is SYDVKM. The CDR3 nucleotides read TGTGCCAGCAGTTTCTGGGTAGGAGGGGGGGCGCATACCGGGGAGCTGTTTTTT. Protein: CASSFWVGGGAHTGELFF.

The chain uses TRBV5-8 and TRBJ2-3; 13 bases agree with TRBD2. This CDR3 spans 17 amino acids. CDR1 and CDR2 (germline): SGHTS, YDEGEE. J was trimmed by 0 bases and V by 7 bases; bases with no gene match: 8. CDR3 in amino acids: CASGLAGVWASTDTQYF. CDR3 nucleotide sequence: TGTGCCAGCGGACTAGCGGGAGTGTGGGCTAGCACAGATACGCAGTATTTT.

This chain links TRBV2 with TRBJ2-3, with 13 bases matching TRBD2. This CDR3 comprises 17 residues. With 6 bases clipped from V and 3 bases from J, the junction kept 9 bases outside the gene matches. Germline V lookup: CDR1 SNHLY, CDR2 FYNNEI. CDR3 coding DNA: TGTGCCAGCAGGGAATCACTAGCGGGAGGGTTTACAGATACGCAGTATTTT. The encoded protein is CASRESLAGGFTDTQYF.

This chain links TRBV18 with TRBJ2-2, with 8 bases matching TRBD1. Germline loops: CDR1 KGHSH, CDR2 LQKENI. V was clipped by 8 bases and J by 3 bases; unmatched bases: 8. The CDR3 runs 15 residues. CDR3 region: CASRSGQGYTGELFF. CDR3 DNA: TGTGCCAGCCGATCTGGACAGGGCTACACCGGGGAGCTGTTTTTT.

The chain recombines TRBV10-1 with TRBJ2-2, with 9 bases identical to TRBD2. The J segment lost 6 bases and the V segment lost 7 bases, leaving 12 bases of the junction unmatched. Germline CDR1 WNHNN, CDR2 SYGVQD (reference sequence). The CDR3 is made up of 16 amino acids. CDR3 sequence reads: CASTRPSGRRAGELFF. CDR3 in DNA: TGCGCCAGCACCCGCCCCAGCGGGAGGCGGGCCGGGGAGCTGTTTTTT.

This sequence joins TRBV18 and TRBJ1-5; 10 nucleotides agree with TRBD1. This CDR3 is built from 16 residues. In germline, CDR1 is KGHSH, CDR2 LQKENI. V lost 4 bases, J lost 0 bases, and 3 bases stayed unmatched. DNA of the CDR3: TGTGCCAGCTCACGACAGGGGGCCGGTAGCAATCAGCCCCAGCATTTT. Its translation: CASSRQGAGSNQPQHF.

CDR3 in amino acids: CASSPNQMSNTEAFF. The CDR3 DNA is TGTGCCAGCTCACCAAATCAGATGTCGAACACTGAAGCTTTCTTT. The rearrangement links TRBV18 to TRBJ1-1; the D is unclear. The CDR3 length is 15 residues. Trimming took off 2 bases at V and 1 base at J, with 11 bases between the two ends. The germline gives CDR1 KGHSH, CDR2 LQKENI.

V gene TRBV7-9 combines with J gene TRBJ1-1, with 9 bases that match TRBD1. V dropped 5 bases and J dropped 4; count of bases not matched to a gene: 11. CDR3 size: 16 residues. In germline, CDR1 is SEHNR, CDR2 FQNEAQ (reference sequence). The CDR3 protein is CASSVLTGGAGTEAFF. In DNA, the CDR3 is TGTGCCAGCAGCGTACTTACAGGGGGCGCTGGCACTGAAGCTTTCTTT.

The V call is TRBV7-2, the J call TRBJ2-2; D might be TRBD2 (5 bases). V shed 7 bases and J shed 6 bases, with 9 bases lying between them. The CDR3 spans 12 residues. The germline V gene has CDR1 SGHTA and CDR2 FQGNSA. The DNA for the CDR3 is TGTGCCAGCAAAGGCGGGTCCGGGGAGCTGTTTTTT. It codes for CASKGGSGELFF.

This rearrangement joins TRBV6-4 to TRBJ1-6; D is possibly TRBD1 (6 bases). Between the trimmed V and J ends, which lost 2 bases and 7 bases, there was a span of 6 bases. CDR3 length: 13 residues. Per the germline V gene, CDR1 is MRHNA and CDR2 is SNTAGT. The CDR3 loop reads CASSDGTNSPLHF. The CDR3 DNA reads TGTGCCAGCAGTGACGGGACAAATTCACCCCTCCACTTT.

A remark on this clone: A read error may produce the germline difference seen at one junction end. In nucleotides, the CDR3 is TGTGCCAGCAGTCAAGGACAGTCGAGAAACTATGGCTACACCTTC. It encodes CASSQGQSRNYGYTF. This chain uses TRBV4-2 with TRBJ1-2; possibly TRBD1 for D (6 bases). From germline, CDR1 is LGHNA and CDR2 YNFKEQ. The CDR3 totals 15 residues.

This chain links TRBV27 with TRBJ2-7; tentatively, D is TRBD2 (5 bases). Trimming stripped 4 bases from V and 2 bases from J, with 12 bases between. Germline V gene data show CDR1 as MNHEY and CDR2 as SMNVEV (reference sequence). CDR3 length equals 14 residues. CDR3 bases: TGTGCCAGCAGTTCCGGACTGGAGCCCTACGAGCAGTACTTC. Protein sequence: CASSSGLEPYEQYF.

This rearrangement joins TRBV7-8 to TRBJ2-7; TRBD2 might be the D (6 bases). This CDR3 is 16 amino acids long. Per germline, CDR1 SGHVS and CDR2 FQNEAQ. Deletions cut 1 base from V and 2 bases from J, with 15 bases between. The CDR3 sequence: CASSLGQRAGTYEQYF. For the CDR3, the DNA is TGTGCCAGCAGCTTAGGCCAGCGGGCTGGAACCTACGAGCAGTACTTC.

The rearrangement uses TRBV4-2 and TRBJ1-4; TRBD1 might be the D (5 bases). The V end lost 0 bases, the J end lost 0 bases, and 11 bases lay between the germline ends. Germline V gives CDR1 LGHNA, CDR2 YNFKEQ. CDR3 length: 17 amino acids. CDR3 region: CASSQDGQGSTNEKLFF. As DNA, the CDR3 is TGTGCCAGCAGCCAAGACGGGCAGGGCTCAACTAATGAAAAACTGTTTTTT.

This chain joins TRBV25-1 and TRBJ2-4; D may be TRBD2 (6 bases). V was pared by 2 bases and J by 1 base, with 9 bases between. CDR1 and CDR2 (germline): MGHDK, SYGVNS. This CDR3 region has 15 residues. The CDR3 DNA is TGTGCCAGCAGTGAAGGAGGGGCGGCCAAAAACATTCAGTACTTC. It translates to CASSEGGAAKNIQYF.

This chain connects TRBV29-1 to TRBJ2-1; TRBD2 aligns across 7 bases. V was pared by 4 bases and J by 9 bases, with 9 bases of the junction left unmatched. The CDR3 length is 13 residues. Per the germline V gene, CDR1 is SQVTM and CDR2 is ANQGSEA. CDR3 loop: CSVVGHGEGEQFF. The CDR3 region has the DNA TGCAGCGTTGTTGGGCATGGGGAGGGTGAGCAGTTCTTC.

The V and J genes are TRBV5-1 and TRBJ2-1; weak D call: TRBD1 (5 bases). The V gene's germline CDR1 is SGHRS and CDR2 YFSETQ. The ends were cut back, 4 bases at V and 2 bases at J, with 22 bases in the middle. The CDR3 length is 18 residues. CDR3 DNA: TGCGCCAGCAGCCCCCTAGTATTGGGGCAAAGGGCCTACAATGAGCAGTTCTTC. Translating gives CASSPLVLGQRAYNEQFF.

This clone was seen a single time. This chain joins TRBV6-1 and TRBJ1-2, with no clear D. The CDR3 sequence is 12 residues long. V was trimmed by 3 bases and J by 3 bases, leaving 5 bases between them. Germline V gene lookup returns CDR1 MNHNS and CDR2 SASEGT. CDR3 sequence reads: CASSDRYYGYTF. CDR3 coding DNA: TGTGCCAGCAGTGACAGGTACTATGGCTACACCTTC.

J is TRBJ2-2 and V is TRBV5-4; 8 nucleotides line up with TRBD2. Per germline, CDR1 SGHNT and CDR2 YYREEE (reference sequence). V lost 7 bases to trimming and J lost 3 bases; unmatched junction nucleotides: 11. The CDR3 has 16 residues. CDR3 sequence reads: CASAHGTSMYTGELFF. Written as DNA, the CDR3 is TGTGCCAGCGCTCACGGGACTAGTATGTACACCGGGGAGCTGTTTTTT.

The chain recombines TRBV7-2 with TRBJ2-7; D possibly corresponds to TRBD2 (6 bases). Germline V gene lookup returns CDR1 SGHTA and CDR2 FQGNSA. The CDR3 consists of 14 residues. V was cut by 6 bases and J by 5 bases, with 17 bases left in between. CDR3 DNA sequence: TGTGCCAGCAGAGGAGGCGGAGGGAGCAACGAGCAGTACTTC. It encodes CASRGGGGSNEQYF.

This chain uses TRBV6-4 with TRBJ2-3; D not resolved. Trimming shortened V by 6 bases and J by 4 bases, and 14 bases separated the two germline ends. The CDR3 is made up of 14 amino acids. Germline values: CDR1 MRHNA, CDR2 SNTAGT. The CDR3 nucleotides read TGTGCCAGCAGCCCCCACCGGCTAGCAGATACGCAGTATTTT. Translating it yields CASSPHRLADTQYF.